This T cell receptor (beta chain) is from a study of blood T cell repertoires in COVID-19. The overall study: Specimens from acute and convalescent COVID-19 originated in the United States, Italy and Spain. PBMCs, B-cell-depleted T cells, or T cells were the source of the cDNA or gDNA that made up the material.

CDR1 is LGHDT and CDR2 is YNNKEL in the germline V gene (reference sequence). After removal of 4 bases from V and 7 bases from J, the junction contained 4 bases not matched to a gene. The CDR3 is 14 residues long. It was during active infection that Seattle patients were enrolled and then longitudinally followed. Method: immunoSEQ multiplex PCR; TCRdb's copy keeps in-frame clones and lacks some. The repertoire holds 150,000 to 200,000 clones, with 81% as singletons. The sequenced sample consisted of peripheral blood. The chain has TRBV3-1 (or the pseudogene TRBV3-2) and TRBJ2-7, with 13 bases matching TRBD2. This TCR came from a woman aged 40 to 49 with COVID-19, enrolled during active disease. The CDR3 nucleotides are TGTGCCAGCAGCCTGGGACTAGCGGGATTGGAGCAGTACTTC. This encodes CASSLGLAGLEQYF.